These 12 T cell receptor beta chains originate from one sample sequenced in a study of post-analysis software for immune sequencing data. Which antigens these TCRs recognize remains unknown. Whole-study results and caveats: Relative to controls, patients had five TRBV segments at higher frequency, with TRBV5-6, TRBV5-1 and TRBV20-1 among these.

Unique molecular identifiers had been added to the TCR beta cDNA libraries. One entry per CDR3 protein results from TCRdb running MiXCR on the PCR reads. The data contain roughly 670,000 distinct CDR3 sequences, about 60% of them seen just once; the ten biggest clones take up around 11%. The sample comprised blood. The receptor set was obtained from a girl under 10 years old with multiple sclerosis.

The chain links TRBV3-1 to TRBJ2-7; D is uncertain. Germline assignment: CDR1 LGHDT and CDR2 YNNKEL (reference sequence). The CDR3 contains 13 residues. V was cut by 4 bases and J by 1 base, with 8 bases left in between. DNA for the CDR3: TGTGCCAGCAGCCCCGTCGGGTCCTACGAGCAGTACTTC. Its protein is CASSPVGSYEQYF.

This chain links TRBV29-1 with TRBJ2-1, with 11 bases aligning to TRBD2. The end of the DNA aligns better with TRBJ2-7, so the J call may be wrong. CDR3 length equals 13 residues. CDR1 SQVTM and CDR2 ANQGSEA come from the germline V gene. The CDR3 sequence is CSVVAGGYNEQYF. The DNA for the CDR3 is TGCAGCGTTGTAGCGGGAGGGTATAATGAGCAGTACTTC.

The chain links TRBV7-9 to TRBJ2-4; 7 nucleotides match TRBD1. Germline V gene data show CDR1 as SEHNR and CDR2 as FQNEAQ (reference sequence). Trimming removed 4 bases from V and 6 bases from J; junction bases left unmatched: 15. The CDR3 is made up of 17 amino acids. DNA for the CDR3: TGTGCCAGCAGCTCAACCCAGGGGACAGCCTGGGGAAACATTCAGTACTTC. Translated: CASSSTQGTAWGNIQYF.

The chain has TRBV15 and TRBJ1-2, with D possibly being TRBD1 (6 bases). Germline CDR1 is LNHNV and CDR2 is YYDKDF (reference sequence). Deletions cut 1 base from V and 6 bases from J, with 9 bases between. The CDR3 sequence is 13 residues long. In DNA form, the CDR3 reads TGTGCCACCAGCAGAGCCCAGGGGAATGGCTACACCTTC. This codes for CATSRAQGNGYTF.

This chain connects TRBV29-1 to TRBJ2-5; D not certain. This CDR3 has 13 residues. The germline V gene encodes CDR1 SQVTM and CDR2 ANQGSEA. Trimming took off 7 bases at V and 2 bases at J, with 14 bases between the two ends. The CDR3 nucleotides are TGCAGCGCCGGACGCAGTCCGCAAGAGACCCAGTACTTC. It yields the protein CSAGRSPQETQYF. The full variable domain, in which reference TRBV29-1 and TRBJ2-5 provide the parts outside the CDR3, is SAVISQKPSRDICQRGTSLTIQCQVDSQVTMMFWYRQQPGQSLTLIATANQGSEATYESGFVIDKFPISRPNLTFSTLTVSNMSPEDSSIYLCSAGRSPQETQYFGPGTRLLVL.

The rearrangement joins TRBV5-1 to TRBJ2-1; 8 bases map to TRBD2. The V segment lost 0 bases and the J segment 9 bases; nucleotides outside the gene matches: 8. The germline V gene encodes CDR1 SGHRS and CDR2 YFSETQ. The CDR3 extends over 15 amino acids. The CDR3 bases are TGCGCCAGCAGCTTGGGACTAGCGACCCGCGGTGAGCAGTTCTTC. Translating it yields CASSLGLATRGEQFF.

The chain employs TRBV5-1 and TRBJ1-2, with D perhaps TRBD1 (6 bases). Trimming stripped 4 bases from V and 10 bases from J, with 17 bases between. The CDR3 sequence is 13 residues long. From germline, CDR1 is SGHRS and CDR2 YFSETQ. The CDR3 DNA reads as TGCGCCAGCAGCCCGACTGGCCGACAGGTCTACACCTTC. Translating gives CASSPTGRQVYTF.

The CDR3: CASGWVATQETQYF. Here the CDR3 DNA reads TGTGCTAGTGGTTGGGTGGCTACCCAAGAGACCCAGTACTTC. The chain combines TRBV12-5 with TRBJ2-5; D is unresolved. The ends were cut back, 4 bases at V and 1 base at J, with 10 bases in the middle. The V gene's germline CDR1 is LGHNT and CDR2 FRNRAP. The CDR3 consists of 14 residues.

V and J are TRBV20-1 and TRBJ1-1, with 9 bases that match TRBD1. The CDR3 length is 14 residues. The germline V gene encodes CDR1 DFQATT and CDR2 SNEGSKA (reference sequence). J lost 5 bases, V lost 5 bases, and 9 bases had no gene match. The DNA of the CDR3 is TGCAGTGCTCCCACGGGACAGGGTCAAACTGAAGCTTTCTTT. It is translated as CSAPTGQGQTEAFF.

The J gene is TRBJ1-6, the V gene TRBV9, with D possibly being TRBD1 (5 bases). Trimming took 0 bases from V and 0 from J, leaving 7 bases between them. CDR1 is SGDLS, CDR2 YYNGEE, per germline. The CDR3 consists of 16 residues. The CDR3 loop reads CASSVGGGSYNSPLHF. The CDR3 bases are TGTGCCAGCAGCGTAGGTGGGGGCTCCTATAATTCACCCCTCCACTTT.

The genes are TRBV20-1 and TRBJ2-1; 8 bases agree with TRBD2. Trimming took 1 base from V and 4 from J; bases not matched to a gene: 12. The CDR3 contains 17 residues. Germline V lookup: CDR1 DFQATT, CDR2 SNEGSKA (reference sequence). CDR3 coding DNA: TGCAGTGCTAGAGTGACGTGGGGCGGGAGGACGTACAATGAGCAGTTCTTC. Encoded protein: CSARVTWGGRTYNEQFF.

The chain uses TRBV6-4 and TRBJ1-2, with 12 positions matching TRBD1. The CDR3 extends over 16 amino acids. V was pared by 3 bases and J by 4 bases, with 6 bases of the junction left unmatched. The germline gives CDR1 MRHNA, CDR2 SNTAGT. The CDR3 region is CASSDGTGGSGYGYTF. The CDR3 nucleotides read TGTGCCAGCAGTGATGGGACAGGGGGCAGCGGCTATGGCTACACCTTC.